This TCR beta chain was profiled in a study of shared clonotypes between healthy human individuals. Study-wide findings and caveats: A small donor pool kept down the genetic and exposure-history diversity that was represented. Richness estimates generally favored naive over memory subsets.

Concerning this clone: Its antigen remains unidentified.

Naive CD8 cells comprised CD45RO-negative, CCR7-positively selected cells, excluding terminally differentiated effector memory CD45RA+ cells. The repertoire was sequenced with immunoSEQ multiplex PCR; TCRdb's copy has only in-frame clones and lacks some. Here the sample spans about 2.2 million clones, roughly 91% being singletons. Sequencing used naive CD8+ T cells from PBMCs. The sequence was collected from a man younger than 35 in good health. Some clones in this sample may be carry-over from other donors' samples.

CDR3 loop: CASSLVGFGQPQHF. DNA for the CDR3: TGTGCCAGCAGCTTAGTTGGGTTTGGACAGCCCCAGCATTTT. V and J are TRBV7-2 and TRBJ1-5; D gene uncertain. Trimming cost V 1 base and J 7 bases, with 11 bases left between them. Germline assignment: CDR1 SGHTA and CDR2 FQGNSA. The length of the CDR3 is 14 residues.